This T cell receptor beta chain was obtained from a study of T-cell reconstitution after alpha-beta-depleted transplantation in children. Notes on the study in general: From surviving recipient T cells and thymic progenitors came the high day-60 TCRbeta diversity observed in some patients.

The TCRbeta library was prepared with unique molecular identifiers. Via MiXCR, TCRdb re-called the PCR reads, giving one row per CDR3 protein. The sample carries more than 400,000 distinct CDR3 sequences, 43% recorded once. In the case of this clonotype: The antigen is unknown.

The CDR3 is 15 amino acids. Per the germline V gene, CDR1 is DFQATT and CDR2 is SNEGSKA (reference sequence). Trimming shortened V by 5 bases and J by 0 bases, and 14 bases separated the two germline ends. V and J are TRBV20-1 and TRBJ2-4, with D unresolved. The sequence was obtained from a girl aged 2 to 10 with aplastic anemia, due to receive a stem cell transplant. The sample in question was PBMCs, obtained before TCRalphabeta/CD19-depleted stem cell transplant. In DNA form, the CDR3 reads TGCAGTGCTGGCCCCGATCTTCTAGCCAAAAACATTCAGTACTTC. Translation gives CSAGPDLLAKNIQYF.